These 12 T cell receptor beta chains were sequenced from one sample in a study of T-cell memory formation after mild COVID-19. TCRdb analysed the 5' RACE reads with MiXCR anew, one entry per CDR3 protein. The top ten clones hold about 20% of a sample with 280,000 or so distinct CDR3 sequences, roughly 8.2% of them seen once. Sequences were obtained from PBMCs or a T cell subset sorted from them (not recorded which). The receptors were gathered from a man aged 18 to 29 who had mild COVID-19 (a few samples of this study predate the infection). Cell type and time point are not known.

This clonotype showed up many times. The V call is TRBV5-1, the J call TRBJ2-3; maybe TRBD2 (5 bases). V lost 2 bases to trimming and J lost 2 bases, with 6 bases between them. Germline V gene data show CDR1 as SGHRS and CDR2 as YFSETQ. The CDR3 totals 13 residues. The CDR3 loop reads CASSLAATDTQYF. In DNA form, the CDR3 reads TGCGCCAGCAGCTTAGCGGCCACAGATACGCAGTATTTT.

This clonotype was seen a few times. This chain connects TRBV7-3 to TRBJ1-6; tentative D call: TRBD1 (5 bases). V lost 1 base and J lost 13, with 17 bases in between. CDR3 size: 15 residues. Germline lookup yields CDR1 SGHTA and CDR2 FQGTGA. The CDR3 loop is CASSLRGPLMSPLHF. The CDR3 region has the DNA TGTGCCAGCAGCTTAAGGGGCCCCCTGATGAGTCCCCTCCACTTT.

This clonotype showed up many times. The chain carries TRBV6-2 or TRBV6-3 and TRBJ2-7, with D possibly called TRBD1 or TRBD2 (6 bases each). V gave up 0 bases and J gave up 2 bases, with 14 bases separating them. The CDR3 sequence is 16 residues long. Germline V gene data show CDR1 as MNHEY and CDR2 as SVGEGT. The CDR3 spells CASSYSTGRSTYEQYV. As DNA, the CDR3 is TGTGCCAGCAGTTACTCAACAGGGAGGTCGACCTACGAGCAGTACGTC.

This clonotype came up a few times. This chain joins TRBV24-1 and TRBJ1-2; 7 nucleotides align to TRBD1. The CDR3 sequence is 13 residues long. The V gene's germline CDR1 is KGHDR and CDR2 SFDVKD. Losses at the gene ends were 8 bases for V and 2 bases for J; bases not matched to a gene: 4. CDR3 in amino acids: CATTEQGNYGYTF. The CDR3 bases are TGTGCCACCACAGAACAGGGGAACTATGGCTACACCTTC.

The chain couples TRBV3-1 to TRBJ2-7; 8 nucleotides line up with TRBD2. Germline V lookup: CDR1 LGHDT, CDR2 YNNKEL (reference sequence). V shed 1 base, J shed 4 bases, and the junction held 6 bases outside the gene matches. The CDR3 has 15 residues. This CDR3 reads CASSQGVLAGYEQYV. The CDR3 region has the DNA TGTGCCAGCAGCCAAGGAGTTTTAGCGGGGTACGAGCAGTACGTC.

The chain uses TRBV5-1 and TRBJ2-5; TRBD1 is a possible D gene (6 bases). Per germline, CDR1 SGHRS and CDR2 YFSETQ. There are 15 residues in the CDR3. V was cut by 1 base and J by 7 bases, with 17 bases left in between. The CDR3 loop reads CASSLSRDTLVTQYF. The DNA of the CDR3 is TGCGCCAGCAGCTTGAGTCGGGACACCTTGGTGACCCAGTACTTC.

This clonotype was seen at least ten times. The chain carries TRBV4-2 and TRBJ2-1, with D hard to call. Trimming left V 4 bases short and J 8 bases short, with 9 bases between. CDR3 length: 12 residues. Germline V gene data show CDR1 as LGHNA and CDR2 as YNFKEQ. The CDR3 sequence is CASSLAVDEQFF. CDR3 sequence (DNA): TGTGCCAGCAGCCTAGCCGTGGATGAGCAGTTCTTC.

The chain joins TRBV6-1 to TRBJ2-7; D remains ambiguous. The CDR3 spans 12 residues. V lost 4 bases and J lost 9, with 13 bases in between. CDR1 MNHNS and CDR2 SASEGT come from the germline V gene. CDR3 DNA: TGTGCCAGCAGTGTGGACCCCCAGGTGCAGTACGTC. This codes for CASSVDPQVQYV.

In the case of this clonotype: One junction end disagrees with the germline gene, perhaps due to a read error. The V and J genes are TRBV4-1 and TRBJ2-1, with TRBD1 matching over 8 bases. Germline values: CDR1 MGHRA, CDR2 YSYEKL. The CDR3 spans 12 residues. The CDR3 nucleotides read TGCGCCAGCAGCCCCGACAGGGGCCAGAGCGTCTTC. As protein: CASSPDRGQSVF.

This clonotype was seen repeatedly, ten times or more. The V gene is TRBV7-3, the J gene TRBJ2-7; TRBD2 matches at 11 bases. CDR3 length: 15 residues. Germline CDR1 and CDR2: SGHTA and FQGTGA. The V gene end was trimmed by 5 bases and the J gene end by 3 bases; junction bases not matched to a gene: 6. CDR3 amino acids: CASSRLAGTFYEQYF. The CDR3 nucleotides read TGTGCCAGCAGCAGACTAGCGGGGACATTCTACGAGCAGTACTTC.

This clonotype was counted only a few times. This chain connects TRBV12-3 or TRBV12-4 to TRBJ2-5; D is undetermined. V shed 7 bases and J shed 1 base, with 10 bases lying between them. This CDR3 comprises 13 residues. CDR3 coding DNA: TGTGCCAGCACTCTAGATGCCCAAGAGACCCAGTACTTC. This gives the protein CASTLDAQETQYF.

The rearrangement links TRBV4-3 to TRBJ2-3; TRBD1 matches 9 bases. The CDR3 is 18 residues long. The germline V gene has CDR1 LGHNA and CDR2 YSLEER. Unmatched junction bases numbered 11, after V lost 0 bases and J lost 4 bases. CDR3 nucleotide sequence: TGCGCCAGCAGCCAAGATTCCCCCTGGACAGGGGAAGCAGATACGCAGTATTTT. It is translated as CASSQDSPWTGEADTQYF.